Each of the 32 T cell receptor beta chains below was sequenced from the same sample in a study of blood T cells in healthy people across ages. Through a sample-barcoded 5' primer and a J-beta primer mix, a second PCR was run for roughly 6 to 11 cycles. From the 5' RACE reads, TCRdb called clonotypes with MiXCR, one entry per CDR3 protein. The data hold some 1.5 million distinct CDR3 sequences, with 28% observed a single time. Sequencing was done on a sample of blood. The receptors were sampled from a woman aged 30 to 39 in good health.

The table lists this clonotype with a few counts. The chain combines TRBV27 with TRBJ2-1; the D gene is possibly TRBD2 (6 bases). There are 14 residues in the CDR3. The germline V and J ends were trimmed by 5 bases and 4 bases, with 12 bases remaining between them. Per the germline V gene, CDR1 is MNHEY and CDR2 is SMNVEV (reference sequence). CDR3 in amino acids: CASSGGTAYNEQFF. The CDR3 DNA sequence: TGTGCCAGCAGTGGGGGGACCGCTTACAATGAGCAGTTCTTC.

The V gene is TRBV20-1, the J gene TRBJ2-3; D uncertain. The V end was cut by 6 bases, the J end by 1 base, with 11 bases between. Germline V gene data show CDR1 as DFQATT and CDR2 as SNEGSKA (reference sequence). CDR3 length: 13 amino acids. The CDR3: CSAPLEGTDTQYF. The CDR3 DNA reads as TGCAGTGCCCCTCTCGAGGGCACAGATACGCAGTATTTT.

This clonotype has a count of ten or more. The chain links TRBV15 to TRBJ2-5; TRBD2 is a possible D gene (6 bases). The CDR3 sequence is 14 residues long. The ends were cut back, 5 bases at V and 1 base at J, with 11 bases in the middle. Germline-derived CDR1 and CDR2 are LNHNV and YYDKDF (reference sequence). The CDR3 DNA is TGTGCCACCAGCGTCGGAGGGAGCCAAGAGACCCAGTACTTC. It encodes CATSVGGSQETQYF.

With regard to this clonotype: One end of the junction does not line up with germline, which may come from a read error. The rearrangement links TRBV14 to TRBJ2-2; D unclear. The CDR3 runs 16 residues. Looked up from germline, CDR1 is SGHDN and CDR2 is FVKESK. The CDR3 loop reads CTSSTGGGSYTGELFF. CDR3 DNA sequence: TGTACCAGCAGCACGGGCGGTGGCAGCTACACCGGGGAGCTGTTTTTT.

This clonotype was detected a few times. V and J are TRBV28 and TRBJ2-7; TRBD2 is a possible D gene (5 bases). Germline V lookup: CDR1 MDHEN, CDR2 SYDVKM. Trimming pared 10 bases from V and 3 bases from J, leaving 22 bases between. This CDR3 comprises 15 residues. This CDR3 reads CATTAGNQHIYEQYF. The CDR3 DNA reads as TGTGCCACCACCGCGGGTAACCAACACATCTACGAGCAGTACTTC.

Here the CDR3 reads CASSTPSAGVTDTQYF. The CDR3 DNA sequence: TGTGCCAGCAGCACTCCCAGCGCGGGGGTCACAGATACGCAGTATTTT. This sequence joins TRBV7-6 and TRBJ2-3; 7 bases fit TRBD2. V was pared by 5 bases and J by 2 bases, with 10 bases of the junction left unmatched. Germline V gene data show CDR1 as SGHVS and CDR2 as FNYEAQ. This CDR3 has 16 residues.

The CDR3 loop reads CSVHAPGGSGYTF. CDR3 nucleotides: TGCAGCGTTCATGCTCCCGGCGGCTCAGGCTACACCTTC. This chain connects TRBV29-1 to TRBJ1-2, with unresolved D. The CDR3 runs 13 residues. The germline V gene encodes CDR1 SQVTM and CDR2 ANQGSEA. The V and J ends lost 5 bases and 8 bases respectively, with 18 bases between them.

This clonotype was counted a few times. Just one base apart from a much larger clone, this may be a read error. The V gene is TRBV7-9, the J gene TRBJ1-5; D is unresolved. CDR1 and CDR2 from the germline V gene are SEHNR and FQNEAQ (reference sequence). The CDR3 contains 12 residues. CDR3 region: CASSPDGQPQRF. As DNA, the CDR3 is TGTGCCAGCAGCCCCGACGGGCAGCCCCAGCGTTTT.

The V gene is TRBV5-1, the J gene TRBJ2-7; D is ambiguous. This CDR3 contains 13 residues. Germline V gene data show CDR1 as SGHRS and CDR2 as YFSETQ. V lost 7 bases, J lost 0 bases, and 11 bases lay in between. CDR3 sequence: CASQDAISYEQYF. The CDR3 region has the DNA TGCGCCAGCCAGGACGCTATCTCCTACGAGCAGTACTTC.

This clonotype turned up a few times. The genes are TRBV3-1 and TRBJ1-1; D remains unclear. This CDR3 has 13 amino acids. CDR1 LGHDT and CDR2 YNNKEL come from the germline V gene (reference sequence). Trimming left V 2 bases short and J 8 bases short, with 12 bases between. CDR3 in amino acids: CASSQLDGYEAFF. CDR3 sequence (DNA): TGTGCCAGCAGCCAACTAGACGGATACGAAGCTTTCTTT.

The J gene is TRBJ2-2, the V gene TRBV9; TRBD1 is a possible D gene (5 bases). Between the trimmed V and J ends, which lost 1 base and 7 bases, there was a span of 11 bases. Germline V gene sequence: CDR1 SGDLS, CDR2 YYNGEE. The CDR3 runs to 14 residues. The CDR3 protein is CASSVLQGLGELFF. For the CDR3, the DNA is TGTGCCAGCAGCGTACTCCAGGGTCTCGGGGAGCTGTTTTTT.

V and J are TRBV7-6 and TRBJ2-1; 10 bases fit TRBD2. CDR3 length: 14 amino acids. V was clipped by 4 bases and J by 8 bases; unmatched bases: 5. Per the germline V gene, CDR1 is SGHVS and CDR2 is FNYEAQ. The CDR3 nucleotides read TGTGCCAGCAGCTCCCGCAGCGGGAGGGATGAGCAGTTCTTC. As protein: CASSSRSGRDEQFF.

This chain joins TRBV24-1 and TRBJ2-1, with 8 bases that match TRBD1. V lost 5 bases to trimming and J lost 2 bases; unmatched junction nucleotides: 4. The CDR3 spans 15 residues. CDR1 and CDR2 (germline): KGHDR, SFDVKD. The CDR3 DNA follows: TGTGCCACCAGTGGGGGACAGGCCCCCTACAATGAGCAGTTCTTC. Protein: CATSGGQAPYNEQFF.

In regard to this clonotype: The junction and the germline gene differ at one end; a read error may be behind it. The chain links TRBV6-6 to TRBJ2-1, with D perhaps matching TRBD1 or TRBD2 (5 bases each). CDR3 length: 13 residues. Looked up from germline, CDR1 is MNHNY and CDR2 is SVGAGI (reference sequence). The DNA for the CDR3 is TGTGCCAGCAGTTGGTCGGAGGACAACGAGCAGTTCTTC. Protein: CASSWSEDNEQFF.

This clonotype was detected only a few times. The chain joins TRBV3-1 to TRBJ2-5; TRBD1 matches at 7 bases. This CDR3 contains 15 residues. The V gene end was trimmed by 2 bases and the J gene end by 4 bases; junction bases not matched to a gene: 7. Germline CDR1 LGHDT, CDR2 YNNKEL (reference sequence). The CDR3 is CASSQPDRVRETQYF. The CDR3 DNA sequence: TGTGCCAGCAGCCAACCCGACAGGGTTCGAGAGACCCAGTACTTC.

In this sample, this clonotype turned up once. The CDR3 DNA is TGTGCCAGCAGTTACGGGGGGCGCCCCGGGGAGCTGTTTTTT. This codes for CASSYGGRPGELFF. The chain uses TRBV6-2 or TRBV6-3 and TRBJ2-2, with D possibly being TRBD1 or TRBD2 (6 bases each). Between the trimmed V and J ends, which lost 2 bases and 6 bases, there was a span of 10 bases. Germline values: CDR1 MNHEY, CDR2 SVGEGT. This CDR3 region has 14 residues.

This chain joins TRBV20-1 and TRBJ2-7; 8 bases are shared with TRBD2. The J call may be wrong; the DNA end is better matched by TRBJ2-1. Per the germline V gene, CDR1 is DFQATT and CDR2 is SNEGSKA (reference sequence). The CDR3 contains 14 residues. The CDR3 spells CSALRGRSSYEQFF. For the CDR3, the DNA is TGCAGTGCTTTACGCGGGAGGAGCTCCTACGAGCAGTTCTTC.

This chain joins TRBV10-3 and TRBJ2-3; 10 bases agree with TRBD2. The CDR3 sequence is 16 residues long. Per the germline V gene, CDR1 is ENHRY and CDR2 is SYGVKD. V trimming: 0 bases; J trimming: 8 bases; junction bases outside the gene matches: 8. This CDR3 reads CAISESSGRAAGTQYF. CDR3 DNA sequence: TGTGCCATCAGTGAGTCAAGCGGGAGGGCTGCAGGTACGCAGTATTTT.

This clonotype was counted only a few times. The junction differs from germline at one of its ends, possibly a read error. This sequence joins TRBV7-2 and TRBJ2-5, with D possibly being TRBD2 (5 bases). CDR3 length: 13 amino acids. CDR1 SGHTA and CDR2 FQGNSA come from the germline V gene. CDR3: CASSSDYKEIQYF. DNA for the CDR3: TGTGCCAGCAGCTCTGACTACAAAGAGATCCAGTACTTC.

This clonotype was detected only a few times. This chain joins TRBV7-2 and TRBJ2-7; tentatively, D is TRBD1 (6 bases). Trimming removed 5 bases at V and 3 bases at J, with 23 bases between. This CDR3 is 17 amino acids long. Germline V gives CDR1 SGHTA, CDR2 FQGNSA. The CDR3 DNA follows: TGTGCCAGCAGCCCCTACTTGTCGGGGACATACAACTACGAGCAGTACTTC. It codes for CASSPYLSGTYNYEQYF.

This rearrangement joins TRBV5-1 to TRBJ2-7; 7 bases match TRBD2. Trimming cost V 3 bases and J 7 bases; bases outside gene matches: 7. From germline, CDR1 is SGHRS and CDR2 YFSETQ. The CDR3 spans 13 residues. The CDR3, as DNA: TGCGCCAGCAGCTCTAGCGGCCCAAGGGAGCAGTACTTC. Translating it yields CASSSSGPREQYF.

The V call is TRBV29-1, the J call TRBJ2-2, with TRBD2 identical over 7 bases. This CDR3 comprises 15 residues. Germline-derived CDR1 and CDR2 are SQVTM and ANQGSEA. V was clipped by 7 bases and J by 3 bases; unmatched bases: 11. CDR3 residues: CSATRGDLDTGELFF. CDR3 sequence (DNA): TGCAGCGCCACACGGGGGGACCTAGACACCGGGGAGCTGTTTTTT.

CDR3 amino acids: CASSFSRRYDEQFF. The DNA for the CDR3 is TGTGCCAGCAGCTTCAGTCGTCGGTATGATGAGCAGTTCTTC. The rearrangement uses TRBV7-3 and TRBJ2-1; no definite D call. The V end was cut by 3 bases, the J end by 8 bases, with 14 bases between. Germline V gene sequence: CDR1 SGHTA, CDR2 FQGTGA. This CDR3 has 14 residues.

At least ten counts were recorded for this clonotype. V is TRBV7-2 and J is TRBJ2-3; TRBD2 matches at 11 bases. The germline V gene encodes CDR1 SGHTA and CDR2 FQGNSA. Trimming cost V 2 bases and J 6 bases; bases outside gene matches: 4. The CDR3 consists of 15 residues. CDR3 sequence: CASSLQASGRDTQYF. CDR3 in DNA: TGTGCCAGCAGCTTACAGGCTAGCGGGAGGGATACGCAGTATTTT.

This clonotype showed up just a few times. The genes are TRBV7-9 and TRBJ1-2, with 7 nucleotides matching TRBD1. CDR3 length equals 13 residues. Looked up from germline, CDR1 is SEHNR and CDR2 is FQNEAQ (reference sequence). The V and J ends lost 0 bases and 7 bases, in that order; junction bases with no gene match: 2. The CDR3 here is CASSLAGGSGYTF. CDR3 nucleotide sequence: TGTGCCAGCAGCTTAGCAGGGGGCTCTGGCTACACCTTC.

This clonotype has just a few counts. One end of the junction varies from germline; a read error may be responsible. This chain uses TRBV29-1 with TRBJ2-3; 10 nucleotides align to TRBD2. This CDR3 spans 15 amino acids. Germline-derived CDR1 and CDR2 are SQVTM and ANQGSEA. The CDR3 DNA reads TGTAGCGTCGTAGCGGGAGGTGGCGGCACAGATACGCGGTATTTT. As protein: CSVVAGGGGTDTRYF.

With respect to this clonotype: At one boundary the junction diverges from the germline segment, which might be a read error. The chain carries TRBV7-9 and TRBJ2-1; perhaps TRBD1 as D (5 bases). The CDR3 contains 13 residues. Germline V CDR1 and CDR2: SEHNR, FQNEAQ (reference sequence). The CDR3 protein is CVSSLTGYNEQFF. Here the CDR3 DNA reads TGTGTCAGCAGCTTAACAGGATACAATGAGCAGTTCTTC.

Only a few counts were recorded for this clonotype. The rearrangement links TRBV5-1 to TRBJ1-6; D is unclear. The length of the CDR3 is 17 residues. Looked up from germline, CDR1 is SGHRS and CDR2 is YFSETQ. Trimming shortened V by 1 base and J by 0 bases, and 11 bases separated the two germline ends. The CDR3 loop reads CASSLLGGSSYNSPLHF. The CDR3 DNA reads as TGCGCCAGCAGCTTGCTCGGAGGGAGCTCCTATAATTCACCCCTCCACTTT.

Notes on this clonotype: Just one base apart from a much larger clone, this may be a read error. This rearrangement joins TRBV7-2 to TRBJ2-4, with 8 bases aligning to TRBD2. This CDR3 has 15 amino acids. The V and J ends lost 4 bases and 5 bases, in that order; junction bases with no gene match: 7. Germline V gene lookup returns CDR1 SGHTA and CDR2 FQGNSA. This CDR3 is CASSWTSRRENIQYF. The CDR3 DNA reads as TGTGCCAGCAGCTGGACTAGCAGGAGAGAAAACATTCAGTACTTC.

This clonotype was seen more than once but under ten times. This chain uses TRBV20-1 with TRBJ1-2, with D perhaps matching TRBD1 (5 bases). This CDR3 has 14 residues. Germline lookup yields CDR1 DFQATT and CDR2 SNEGSKA (reference sequence). V was cut by 6 bases and J by 1 base, with 15 bases left in between. CDR3 DNA sequence: TGCAGTGCGGGGCGCCGGGGGGTTAACTATGGCTACACCTTC. Translated, it gives CSAGRRGVNYGYTF.

This clonotype was detected ten times or more. The CDR3 region is CASSLGSSRGYTF. CDR3 nucleotides: TGCGCCAGCAGCCTGGGGAGTTCTCGGGGCTACACCTTC. V and J are TRBV5-1 and TRBJ1-2, with D unresolved. Germline lookup yields CDR1 SGHRS and CDR2 YFSETQ. CDR3 length: 13 amino acids. V lost 4 bases and J 8 bases, leaving 15 bases between the germline ends.

This chain connects TRBV7-9 to TRBJ2-1, with D possibly being TRBD1 or TRBD2 (5 bases each). This CDR3 region has 13 residues. The V gene lost 6 bases and the J gene lost 6 bases, with 12 bases spanning the gap. Germline CDR1 is SEHNR and CDR2 is FQNEAQ (reference sequence). The CDR3, as DNA: TGTGCCAGCAGACCTCCCGGGGCCAATGAGCAGTTCTTC. Translation gives CASRPPGANEQFF.